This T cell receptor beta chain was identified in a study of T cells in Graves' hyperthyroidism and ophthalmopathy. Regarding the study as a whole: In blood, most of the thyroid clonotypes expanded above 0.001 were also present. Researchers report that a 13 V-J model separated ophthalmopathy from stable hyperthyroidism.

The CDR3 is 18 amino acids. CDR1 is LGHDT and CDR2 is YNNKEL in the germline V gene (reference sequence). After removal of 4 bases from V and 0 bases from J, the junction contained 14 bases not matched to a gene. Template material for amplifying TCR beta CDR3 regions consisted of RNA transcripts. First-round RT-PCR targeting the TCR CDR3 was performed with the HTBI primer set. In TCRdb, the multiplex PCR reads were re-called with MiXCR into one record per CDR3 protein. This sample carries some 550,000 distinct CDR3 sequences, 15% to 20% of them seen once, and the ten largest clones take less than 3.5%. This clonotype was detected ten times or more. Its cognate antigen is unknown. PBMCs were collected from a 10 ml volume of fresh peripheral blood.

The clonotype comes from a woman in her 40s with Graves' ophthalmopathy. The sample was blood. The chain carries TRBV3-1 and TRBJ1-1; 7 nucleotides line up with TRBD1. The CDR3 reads CASSPKGGTETLNTEAFF. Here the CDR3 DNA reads TGTGCCAGCAGCCCCAAGGGCGGGACAGAAACTCTGAACACTGAAGCTTTCTTT.